These 30 T cell receptor beta chains came from one sample sequenced in a study of cytomegalovirus exposure and HLA in healthy donors. With 60 Vbeta and 13 Jbeta primers, the PCR was carried out. Measured with immunoSEQ multiplex PCR; TCRdb has only the in-frame clones, and not every one. Among about 100,000 clones listed, roughly 85% were seen once. The sample was PBMCs. The receptors come from a man in his forties or fifties in good health and CMV-seronegative.

The chain couples TRBV9 to TRBJ1-1; 10 bases map to TRBD1. Germline V gene data show CDR1 as SGDLS and CDR2 as YYNGEE. There are 16 residues in the CDR3. V dropped 4 bases and J dropped 6; count of bases not matched to a gene: 12. The CDR3 DNA reads TGTGCCAGCAGCCCACGACAGGGGGCGGGAAGGGCTGAAGCTTTCTTT. It yields the protein CASSPRQGAGRAEAFF.

The chain is built from TRBV5-1 and TRBJ1-2, with 7 positions matching TRBD1. This CDR3 has 12 amino acids. Trimming at V came to 5 bases and at J to 6 bases, leaving 4 bases not matched to a gene. Per the germline V gene, CDR1 is SGHRS and CDR2 is YFSETQ. The DNA of the CDR3 is TGCGCCAGCAGTAGACAGGGAGATGGCTACACCTTC. Protein: CASSRQGDGYTF.

This chain uses TRBV7-3 with TRBJ2-7, with 14 bases lining up with TRBD2. Germline V gives CDR1 SGHTA, CDR2 FQGTGA. The CDR3 has 17 residues. The junction had 10 bases not matched to a gene; V was cut back by 5 bases and J by 4 bases. The CDR3 DNA is TGTGCCAGCAGCGTGGGACTAGCGGGGGATAGGGGGTACGAGCAGTACTTC. Its protein is CASSVGLAGDRGYEQYF. The whole variable domain, remainder taken from reference TRBV7-3 and TRBJ2-7, is GAGVSQTPSNKVTEKGKYVELRCDPISGHTALYWYRQSLGQGPEFLIYFQGTGAADDSGLPNDRFFAVRPEGSVSTLKIQRTERGDSAVYLCASSVGLAGDRGYEQYFGPGTRLTVT.

V and J are TRBV6-1 and TRBJ2-3; 12 bases are a match to TRBD2. J gave up 4 bases and V 6 bases, and 5 bases lay outside the gene matches. Germline CDR1 MNHNS, CDR2 SASEGT. The CDR3 is made up of 15 amino acids. Here the CDR3 reads CASSHASGGADTQYF. The CDR3 DNA sequence: TGTGCCAGCAGCCACGCTAGCGGGGGGGCAGATACGCAGTATTTT.

CDR3 protein: CASSRDRAHYGYTF. CDR3 nucleotide sequence: TGTGCCAGCAGCCGGGACAGGGCTCACTATGGCTACACCTTC. The chain joins TRBV7-9 to TRBJ1-2; 9 positions match TRBD1. Germline values: CDR1 SEHNR, CDR2 FQNEAQ (reference sequence). V gave up 5 bases and J gave up 3 bases; unmatched junction bases: 4. The CDR3 contains 14 residues.

On this clone: An end of the junction does not agree with germline; a read error may underlie this. The rearrangement links TRBV7-8 to TRBJ1-2; 8 nucleotides align to TRBD1. Germline V gene lookup returns CDR1 SGHVS and CDR2 FQNEAQ. The CDR3 consists of 14 residues. CDR3 in amino acids: CASSQRTGLYGHTF. The CDR3 nucleotides read TGTGCCAGCAGCCAACGGACAGGGCTCTATGGCCACACCTTC. Looking up the rest from reference TRBV7-8 and TRBJ1-2 gives the full variable domain: GAGVSQSPRYKVAKRGQDVALRCDPISGHVSLFWYQQALGQGPEFLTYFQNEAQLDKSGLPSDRFFAERPEGSVSTLKIQRTQQEDSAVYLCASSQRTGLYGHTFGSGTRLTVV.

The rearrangement uses TRBV6-5 and TRBJ2-7; D is perhaps TRBD1 (5 bases). The germline V and J ends were trimmed by 6 bases and 1 base, with 13 bases remaining between them. Germline values: CDR1 MNHEY, CDR2 SVGAGI. CDR3 length: 14 residues. The CDR3 DNA reads TGTGCCAGCAGCCAGGGTTTATTTTCCTACGAGCAGTACTTC. Encoded protein: CASSQGLFSYEQYF.

V is TRBV19 and J is TRBJ1-4; D possibly corresponds to TRBD1 (5 bases). The V gene lost 5 bases and the J gene lost 12 bases, with 10 bases spanning the gap. CDR3 length: 11 amino acids. Germline loops: CDR1 LNHDA, CDR2 SQIVND (reference sequence). The CDR3 region has the DNA TGTGCCAGTAGTTGGGGCAGGCAACTGTTTTTT. Translating it yields CASSWGRQLFF.

This chain connects TRBV4-1 to TRBJ2-3; 11 bases line up with TRBD2. The CDR3 consists of 17 residues. The V segment lost 2 bases and the J segment 4 bases; nucleotides outside the gene matches: 8. Germline V gene data show CDR1 as MGHRA and CDR2 as YSYEKL. CDR3 in amino acids: CASSQLPPGLAADTQYF. CDR3 in DNA: TGCGCCAGCAGCCAACTACCTCCGGGACTAGCGGCAGATACGCAGTATTTT.

The chain carries TRBV27 and TRBJ2-3; D is perhaps TRBD2 (5 bases). The germline gives CDR1 MNHEY, CDR2 SMNVEV (reference sequence). The V end lost 5 bases, the J end lost 1 base, and 7 bases lay between the germline ends. This CDR3 has 13 residues. This CDR3 is CASSRGRTDTQYF. Here the CDR3 DNA reads TGTGCCAGCAGTCGAGGGCGCACAGATACGCAGTATTTT.

CDR3: CASSTGYEQYF. Here the CDR3 DNA reads TGTGCCAGTAGTACCGGTTACGAGCAGTACTTC. V and J are TRBV19 and TRBJ2-7; D remains ambiguous. CDR1 LNHDA and CDR2 SQIVND come from the germline V gene (reference sequence). The ends were cut back, 4 bases at V and 4 bases at J, with 5 bases in the middle. The CDR3 covers 11 residues.

This chain uses TRBV7-8 with TRBJ1-1, with 8 bases identical to TRBD1. With 5 bases clipped from V and 9 bases from J, the junction kept 17 bases outside the gene matches. Germline CDR1 is SGHVS and CDR2 is FQNEAQ. CDR3 length: 16 residues. The chain's CDR3 is CASSRHRGANNPKAFF. CDR3 DNA: TGTGCCAGCAGCCGACACAGGGGGGCGAATAATCCAAAAGCTTTCTTT.

This rearrangement joins TRBV7-2 to TRBJ2-7; 12 bases fit TRBD2. Germline V lookup: CDR1 SGHTA, CDR2 FQGNSA. J lost 0 bases, V lost 5 bases, and 14 bases had no gene match. The CDR3 is 19 amino acids. CDR3 amino acids: CASSPKQGLAGFSSYEQYF. The DNA of the CDR3 is TGTGCCAGCAGCCCAAAACAAGGACTAGCGGGATTTAGCTCCTACGAGCAGTACTTC.

This clone appeared once. The chain is built from TRBV7-3 and TRBJ1-6; no firm D call. Germline V CDR1 and CDR2: SGHTA, FQGTGA. The CDR3 is 15 residues long. Trimming took off 0 bases at V and 5 bases at J, with 8 bases between the two ends. The CDR3 DNA is TGTGCCAGCAGCTTAACGGCTGAAAATAATTCACCCCTCCACTTT. Its protein is CASSLTAENNSPLHF.

This clone was counted a few times. The V gene is TRBV11-2, the J gene TRBJ1-5, with D unclear. Looked up from germline, CDR1 is SGHAT and CDR2 is FQNNGV. V lost 1 base to trimming and J lost 6 bases, with 7 bases between them. This CDR3 comprises 13 residues. CDR3 region: CASSLGRTQPQHF. The CDR3 DNA reads TGTGCCAGCAGCTTAGGGAGGACTCAGCCCCAGCATTTT.

This clone was counted only a few times. This sequence joins TRBV2 and TRBJ2-1, with TRBD2 matching 9 bases. Germline CDR1 SNHLY, CDR2 FYNNEI. Germline trimming cut 4 bases from V and 4 bases from J; bases unmatched to any gene: 5. The length of the CDR3 is 15 residues. The CDR3 spells CASSVGLAIYNEQFF. The CDR3 DNA reads TGTGCCAGCAGTGTGGGACTAGCCATATACAATGAGCAGTTCTTC.

The chain carries TRBV2 and TRBJ2-1, with 9 bases fitting TRBD1. The CDR3 is made up of 15 amino acids. The V and J ends lost 6 bases and 0 bases, in that order; junction bases with no gene match: 3. CDR1 is SNHLY and CDR2 is FYNNEI in the germline V gene. In DNA, the CDR3 is TGTGCCAGCAGGGACAGGGGCCGCTCCTACAATGAGCAGTTCTTC. It encodes CASRDRGRSYNEQFF.

The chain is built from TRBV23-1 and TRBJ2-7; 8 bases are a match to TRBD1. TRBV23-1 is labeled an ORF, and its function is uncertain. V dropped 6 bases and J dropped 13; count of bases not matched to a gene: 20. The CDR3 is 15 amino acids. The CDR3 loop reads CASRILRDRSPACYF. CDR3 nucleotides: TGCGCCAGCAGAATTCTCCGGGACAGGTCCCCAGCATGCTACTTC.

The rearrangement uses TRBV4-2 and TRBJ2-3, with 9 bases that match TRBD2. V trimming: 4 bases; J trimming: 5 bases; junction bases outside the gene matches: 7. This CDR3 has 15 amino acids. Germline assignment: CDR1 LGHNA and CDR2 YNFKEQ. For the CDR3, the DNA is TGTGCCAGCAGCCCGGGCGGGGGGGCTAGAGATACGCAGTATTTT. This sequence encodes CASSPGGGARDTQYF.

Remarks on this clone: At one of its ends the junction is not consistent with the germline gene, which may arise from a read error. The chain is built from TRBV7-9 and TRBJ1-1; no firm D call. CDR3 length: 12 amino acids. Per the germline V gene, CDR1 is SEHNR and CDR2 is FQNEAQ (reference sequence). CDR3: CSSSTSQPEAFF. The CDR3 DNA reads as TGTTCCAGCAGCACTAGCCAACCTGAAGCTTTCTTT.

This chain uses TRBV7-9 with TRBJ1-2; 7 bases are a match to TRBD1. CDR1 and CDR2 from the germline V gene are SEHNR and FQNEAQ (reference sequence). Trimming took 5 bases from V and 4 from J; bases not matched to a gene: 10. The CDR3 consists of 15 residues. CDR3 loop: CASSPDEGAGYGYTF. The CDR3 nucleotides are TGTGCCAGCAGCCCAGACGAGGGGGCAGGCTATGGCTACACCTTC.

This clone appeared a single time. The V and J genes are TRBV5-8 and TRBJ1-6; D is undetermined. With 9 bases removed from V and 7 bases from J, the gap between germline ends came to 20 bases. The CDR3 covers 15 residues. The germline V gene encodes CDR1 SGHTS and CDR2 YDEGEE. The CDR3 loop is CANSEERGRNSPLHF. DNA for the CDR3: TGTGCCAATTCTGAGGAGAGAGGTCGGAATTCACCCCTCCACTTT.

The chain combines TRBV21-1 with TRBJ1-3; the table calls TRBD1, which could not be checked here. TRBV21-1 is an annotated pseudogene. This CDR3 contains 20 residues. CDR3 sequence: CASSNGTGAPRHSSGNTIYF. In DNA form, the CDR3 reads TGTGCCAGCAGCAACGGGACAGGGGCCCCTCGACACTCCTCTGGAAACACCATATATTTT.

V and J are TRBV19 and TRBJ1-6; tentatively, D is TRBD1 (6 bases). Between the trimmed V and J ends, which lost 3 bases and 9 bases, there was a span of 12 bases. The CDR3 contains 14 residues. Germline loops: CDR1 LNHDA, CDR2 SQIVND (reference sequence). The CDR3 protein is CASSITGIGSPLHF. The CDR3 DNA follows: TGTGCCAGTAGTATCACAGGGATCGGTTCACCCCTCCACTTT.

This chain links TRBV7-9 with TRBJ1-1, with D possibly being TRBD1 (6 bases). The CDR3 spans 14 residues. Germline-derived CDR1 and CDR2 are SEHNR and FQNEAQ (reference sequence). With 6 bases removed from V and 0 bases from J, the gap between germline ends came to 11 bases. CDR3 residues: CASSPDSLNTEAFF. CDR3 sequence (DNA): TGTGCCAGCAGTCCGGACAGCCTGAACACTGAAGCTTTCTTT. Using reference TRBV7-9 and TRBJ1-1 for the parts outside the CDR3, the full variable domain is DTGVSQNPRHKITKRGQNVTFRCDPISEHNRLYWYRQTLGQGPEFLTYFQNEAQLEKSRLLSDRFSAERPKGSFSTLEIQRTEQGDSAMYLCASSPDSLNTEAFFGQGTRLTVV.

V gene TRBV18 combines with J gene TRBJ2-1; possible D gene TRBD2, 6 bases. The CDR3 is 15 amino acids. V was trimmed by 3 bases and J by 3 bases, leaving 12 bases between them. Per the germline V gene, CDR1 is KGHSH and CDR2 is LQKENI. The DNA of the CDR3 is TGTGCCAGCTCACCTTTAGCGGAATACTACAATGAGCAGTTCTTC. Protein: CASSPLAEYYNEQFF.

The chain uses TRBV5-4 and TRBJ2-1; D is perhaps TRBD2 (6 bases). CDR1 and CDR2 (germline): SGHNT, YYREEE (reference sequence). The germline V and J ends were trimmed by 2 bases and 8 bases, with 8 bases remaining between them. CDR3 length: 12 residues. CDR3 loop: CASSFSGDEQFF. CDR3 DNA: TGTGCCAGCAGCTTTTCGGGGGATGAGCAGTTCTTC.

In DNA, the CDR3 is TGTGCCAGCAGCGTAGGGGAACTAGCGGGGCTCTCCTACGAGCAGTACTTC. Amino acids: CASSVGELAGLSYEQYF. The genes are TRBV9 and TRBJ2-7; 10 bases agree with TRBD2. V shed 0 bases, J shed 0 bases, and the junction held 6 bases outside the gene matches. The CDR3 extends over 17 amino acids. From germline, CDR1 is SGDLS and CDR2 YYNGEE.

The chain carries TRBV5-1 and TRBJ2-5; 7 bases are a match to TRBD1. Germline CDR1 reads SGHRS; CDR2 reads YFSETQ. J lost 4 bases, V lost 4 bases, and 10 bases had no gene match. The CDR3 is 15 amino acids. CDR3 DNA sequence: TGCGCCAGCAGCGCCGGACAGGCAACCTTAGAGACCCAGTACTTC. This sequence encodes CASSAGQATLETQYF.

There are a few counts of this clone. This chain connects TRBV19 to TRBJ1-2; 9 bases match TRBD1. CDR1 LNHDA and CDR2 SQIVND come from the germline V gene (reference sequence). This CDR3 spans 14 amino acids. Unmatched junction bases numbered 5, after V lost 7 bases and J lost 2 bases. CDR3 sequence reads: CASTKTGGNYGYTF. For the CDR3, the DNA is TGTGCCAGTACAAAGACAGGGGGGAACTATGGCTACACCTTC.